This TCR beta chain derives from a study of cytomegalovirus exposure and HLA in healthy donors. Use of 60 Vbeta and 13 Jbeta primers characterized the PCR. The assay was immunoSEQ multiplex PCR, and TCRdb's table has in-frame clones only and misses some. The repertoire holds 100,000 or so clones, with less than 75% as singletons. CDR3 length equals 15 residues. From germline, CDR1 is SGHRS and CDR2 YFSETQ. V gave up 3 bases and J gave up 5 bases, with 17 bases separating them. Sequencing was performed on PBMCs. The rearrangement joins TRBV5-1 to TRBJ2-5; TRBD1 is a possible D gene (6 bases). This clonotype originated in a man between 40 and 49 years old in good health and CMV-seropositive. The CDR3 DNA sequence: TGCGCCAGCAGCTACTCAGGGTCAGGGGTTGAGACCCAGTACTTC. As protein: CASSYSGSGVETQYF. The whole variable domain, remainder taken from reference TRBV5-1 and TRBJ2-5, is KAGVTQTPRYLIKTRGQQVTLSCSPISGHRSVSWYQQTPGQGLQFLFEYFSETQRNKGNFPGRFSGRQFSNSRSEMNVSTLELGDSALYLCASSYSGSGVETQYFGPGTRLLVL.